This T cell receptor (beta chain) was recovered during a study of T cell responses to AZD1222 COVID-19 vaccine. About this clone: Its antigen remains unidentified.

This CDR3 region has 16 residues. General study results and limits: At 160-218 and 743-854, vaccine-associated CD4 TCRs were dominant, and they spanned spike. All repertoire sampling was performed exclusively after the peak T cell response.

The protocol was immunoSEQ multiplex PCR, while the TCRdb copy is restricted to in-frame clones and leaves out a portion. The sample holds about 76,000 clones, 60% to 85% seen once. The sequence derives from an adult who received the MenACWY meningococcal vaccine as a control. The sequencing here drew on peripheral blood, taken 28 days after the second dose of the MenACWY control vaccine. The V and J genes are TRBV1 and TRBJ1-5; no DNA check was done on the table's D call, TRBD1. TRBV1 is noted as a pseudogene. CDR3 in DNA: TGCACCAGCAGCCAAGAACAGACACATAGCAATCAGCCCCAGCATTTT. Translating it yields CTSSQEQTHSNQPQHF.